The rows below give T cell receptor beta chains drawn from one sample of a study of blood T cell repertoires in COVID-19. Some clones are missing from TCRdb's copy, which holds only in-frame ones; the method was immunoSEQ multiplex PCR. The data show about 120,000 clones, with approximately 85% seen just once and more than 5% held by the top ten. Sequences were obtained from peripheral blood. These receptors originate from a woman aged 60-75 years with COVID-19, enrolled during active disease. Both conserved end residues are part of each CDR3. The D gene is left open where the match is weak. Only some rows state a clone size, as once, few, many or a class for expanded clones.

TRBJ1-1 - 12 TRBV5-6 - CASSFSAAEAFF TGTGCCAGCAGCTTCTCGGCGGCTGAAGCTTTCTTT
TRBJ1-6 - 13 TRBV27 - CASSNRVYSPLHF TGTGCCAGCAGTAACAGGGTGTACTCACCCCTCCACTTT
TRBJ1-2 - 15 TRBV6-5 TRBD1 CASSYSSLAGGGYTF TGTGCCAGCAGTTACTCGTCTCTCGCAGGGGGAGGCTACACCTTC
TRBJ2-1 - 13 TRBV7-3 TRBD1 CASSLEGAHEQFF TGTGCCAGCAGCTTAGAGGGGGCCCATGAGCAGTTCTTC
TRBJ2-2 - 15 TRBV7-3 TRBD2 CASSLSGGNTGELFF TGTGCCAGCAGCCTTAGCGGGGGGAACACCGGGGAGCTGTTTTTT
TRBJ2-3 - 13 TRBV10-2 TRBD2 CAASSGGADTQYF TGCGCCGCCTCTAGCGGGGGGGCCGATACGCAGTATTTT
TRBJ2-5 - 14 TRBV7-3 - CASSSGTLQETQYF TGTGCCAGCAGCTCCGGGACTCTGCAAGAGACCCAGTACTTC
TRBJ2-7 - 16 TRBV19 TRBD2 CASSPGGSGGSYEQYF TGTGCCAGTAGTCCCGGGGGTAGCGGGGGATCCTACGAGCAGTACTTC
TRBJ1-5 - 16 TRBV18 - CASSPQGRGSGQPQHF TGTGCCAGCTCACCACAGGGCAGGGGAAGCGGTCAGCCCCAGCATTTT
TRBJ2-3 - 14 TRBV24-1 TRBD2 CATSDRPGGDTQYF TGTGCCACCAGTGACCGACCGGGGGGAGATACGCAGTATTTT
TRBJ2-5 - 14 TRBV13 - CASSFVNSQETQYF TGTGCCAGCAGCTTTGTCAACAGCCAAGAGACCCAGTACTTC
TRBJ2-1 - 15 TRBV7-7 TRBD2 CASSRAGGPGNEQFF TGTGCCAGCAGCCGAGCGGGGGGGCCGGGCAATGAGCAGTTCTTC
TRBJ2-1 - 15 TRBV2 - CASIEIGGSYNEQFF TGTGCCAGCATCGAAATAGGAGGCTCCTACAATGAGCAGTTCTTC
TRBJ1-2 - 15 TRBV5-1 - CASSLGGTERAGYTF TGCGCCAGCAGCTTGGGGGGGACCGAGCGGGCTGGCTACACCTTC
TRBJ2-1 - 21 TRBV19 TRBD2 CASSIGGVTSGGAGLYNEQFF TGTGCCAGCAGTATTGGGGGGGTGACTAGCGGGGGGGCCGGGCTCTACAATGAGCAGTTCTTC
TRBJ1-1 - 15 TRBV5-1 TRBD1 CASSSSGGLNTEAFF TGCGCCAGCAGCTCGTCAGGGGGCTTGAACACTGAAGCTTTCTTT
TRBJ2-7 - 16 TRBV4-1 - CASSPYGGGKSYEQYF TGCGCCAGCAGCCCTTACGGGGGAGGAAAGTCCTACGAGCAGTACTTC
TRBJ1-1 - 13 TRBV5-4 - CASSPGIDTEAFF TGTGCCAGCAGCCCAGGGATTGACACTGAAGCTTTCTTT
TRBJ2-1 once 14 TRBV2 TRBD2 CASRGLAGGHEQFF TGTGCCAGCAGGGGACTAGCGGGGGGGCACGAGCAGTTCTTC
TRBJ2-1 - 15 TRBV4-2 TRBD2 CASSPTSGGHNEQFF TGTGCCAGCAGCCCCACTAGCGGGGGCCACAATGAGCAGTTCTTC
TRBJ2-2 - 15 TRBV6-2/TRBV6-3 - CASSSHQGYTGELFF TGTGCCAGCAGTTCTCACCAGGGTTACACCGGGGAGCTGTTTTTT
TRBJ1-1 - 13 TRBV19 TRBD1 CAIRGQAQIEAFF TGTGCCATCAGGGGACAGGCGCAAATTGAAGCTTTCTTT
TRBJ2-3 - 21 TRBV14 TRBD2 CASSQSYRIGTSGRSTDTQYF TGTGCCAGCAGCCAGTCTTACCGTATCGGGACTAGCGGGAGGTCCACAGATACGCAGTATTTT
TRBJ1-1 - 14 TRBV7-9 - CASSNLVQGTEAFF TGTGCCAGCAGCAACCTAGTACAGGGAACTGAAGCTTTCTTT
TRBJ1-2 - 13 TRBV12-3/TRBV12-4 TRBD1 CASSRGQGYGYTF TGTGCCAGCAGCCGGGGACAGGGCTATGGCTACACCTTC
TRBJ1-3 - 15 TRBV19 TRBD1 CATAQGTGTGNTIYF TGTGCCACAGCCCAAGGGACAGGGACCGGAAACACCATATATTTT
TRBJ2-6 once 14 TRBV19 - CASSISSGANVLTF TGTGCCAGTAGTATTAGCTCTGGGGCCAACGTCCTGACTTTC
TRBJ1-1 - 12 TRBV10-1 - CASSESSREAFF TGCGCCAGCAGTGAGTCGTCGAGGGAAGCTTTCTTT
TRBJ1-3 - 12 TRBV6-5 TRBD1 CASSRTGDTIYF TGTGCCAGCAGTAGGACAGGGGACACCATATATTTT
TRBJ2-7 - 14 TRBV19 - CASSKGKSSYEQYF TGTGCCAGTAGTAAGGGGAAGAGCTCCTACGAGCAGTACTTC
TRBJ1-1 - 16 TRBV5-5 TRBD1 CASSLAGGQGGTEAFF TGTGCCAGCAGCTTGGCCGGGGGACAGGGCGGCACTGAAGCTTTCTTT
TRBJ2-1 - 15 TRBV18 - CASSPLQDPYNEQFF TGTGCCAGCTCACCACTACAGGACCCCTACAATGAGCAGTTCTTC
TRBJ1-2 - 14 TRBV23-1 - CASSQPTYPYGYTF TGCGCCAGCAGTCAGCCGACTTATCCCTATGGCTACACCTTC
TRBJ1-1 - 13 TRBV10-2 - CASARGGNTEAFF TGCGCCAGCGCCCGGGGGGGAAACACTGAAGCTTTCTTT
TRBJ2-7 - 13 TRBV19 TRBD1 CASSFRDRGEQYF TGTGCCAGTAGTTTCCGGGACAGGGGAGAGCAGTACTTC
TRBJ1-3 - 15 TRBV4-2 TRBD1 CASSQDRGRGNTIYF TGTGCCAGCAGCCAAGATAGGGGGCGTGGAAACACCATATATTTT
TRBJ1-1 - 13 TRBV5-4 - CASRAALYTEAFF TGTGCCAGCAGGGCTGCTTTGTACACTGAAGCTTTCTTT
TRBJ1-1 - 15 TRBV10-3 TRBD1 CAISEWGTGPTEAFF TGTGCCATCAGTGAGTGGGGGACAGGGCCCACTGAAGCTTTCTTT
TRBJ1-1 - 15 TRBV4-3 - CASSSSSRGNTEAFF TGCGCCAGCAGTTCATCTTCCAGGGGAAACACTGAAGCTTTCTTT
TRBJ2-1 - 14 TRBV9 - CASRRNGGANEQFF TGTGCCAGCAGACGTAATGGCGGGGCGAATGAGCAGTTCTTC
TRBJ1-6 - 14 TRBV6-5 - CASRVGTGRSPLHF TGTGCCAGCAGGGTAGGAACAGGGCGCTCACCCCTCCACTTT
TRBJ1-1 - 13 TRBV7-7 - CASSPVMNTEAFF TGTGCCAGCAGCCCCGTTATGAACACTGAAGCTTTCTTT
TRBJ2-3 - 15 TRBV5-5 TRBD2 CASSTTGDYTDTQYF TGTGCCAGCAGCACTACCGGGGACTACACAGATACGCAGTATTTT
TRBJ2-3 - 16 TRBV6-1 TRBD2 CASSEGLAGGTDTQYF TGTGCCAGCAGTGAGGGACTAGCGGGGGGCACAGATACGCAGTATTTT
TRBJ1-1 - 13 TRBV19 - CASSIGAGSDAFF TGTGCCAGTAGTATTGGGGCAGGGTCGGATGCTTTCTTT
TRBJ2-5 - 15 TRBV7-9 TRBD2 CASSISGGNGETQYF TGTGCCAGCAGTATATCGGGGGGGAACGGAGAGACCCAGTACTTC
TRBJ2-1 - 17 TRBV5-6 - CASSLGAAGSTYNEQFF TGTGCCAGCAGCTTGGGGGCAGCGGGCTCCACCTACAATGAGCAGTTCTTC